These 20 T cell receptor beta chains share one sample of origin, sequenced in a study of blood T cell repertoires in COVID-19. Data came from immunoSEQ multiplex PCR; TCRdb stores just in-frame clones and leaves some out. Of 140,000 to 150,000 clones detected, 65% to 85% appear once; the ten largest clones hold 8.6%. The sequenced sample was peripheral blood. The receptors were sampled from a man aged 50 to 60 with active or convalescent COVID-19.

This chain uses TRBV7-2 with TRBJ2-7, with 9 bases aligning to TRBD2. This CDR3 region has 14 residues. With V trimmed by 5 bases and J by 6 bases, 8 bases remained unmatched. Germline CDR1 reads SGHTA; CDR2 reads FQGNSA. The CDR3 DNA follows: TGTGCCAGCAGCACTCTAGCGGGGCTTGGCGAGCAGTACTTC. It translates to CASSTLAGLGEQYF.

V is TRBV9 and J is TRBJ2-5; 8 nucleotides match TRBD2. The CDR3 runs 15 residues. V trimming: 0 bases; J trimming: 1 base; junction bases outside the gene matches: 2. The germline V gene has CDR1 SGDLS and CDR2 YYNGEE. This CDR3 reads CASSVVAGGQETQYF. The CDR3 DNA reads as TGTGCCAGCAGCGTAGTGGCGGGAGGCCAAGAGACCCAGTACTTC.

V and J are TRBV6-5 and TRBJ1-4; weak D call: TRBD1 (5 bases). CDR1 is MNHEY, CDR2 SVGAGI, per germline. The CDR3 runs to 15 residues. Trimming took off 0 bases at V and 5 bases at J, with 10 bases between the two ends. The CDR3 reads CASSYSGELNEKLFF. DNA for the CDR3: TGTGCCAGCAGTTACTCAGGGGAACTCAATGAAAAACTGTTTTTT.

V is TRBV15 and J is TRBJ2-1, with 8 bases matching TRBD2. V lost 1 base to trimming and J lost 6 bases; unmatched junction nucleotides: 17. The germline gives CDR1 LNHNV, CDR2 YYDKDF (reference sequence). The CDR3 contains 19 residues. This chain's CDR3 is CATSRAGAGEVGRPNEQFF. In DNA form, the CDR3 reads TGTGCCACCAGCAGAGCGGGAGCGGGAGAGGTAGGCAGACCCAATGAGCAGTTCTTC.

The chain carries TRBV6-6 and TRBJ2-3; 8 bases match TRBD2. The V gene's germline CDR1 is MNHNY and CDR2 SVGAGI (reference sequence). The CDR3 extends over 14 amino acids. J lost 6 bases, V lost 5 bases, and 7 bases had no gene match. CDR3 DNA: TGTGCCAGCAGTCGCCGGGGGGGACCCGATACGCAGTATTTT. It specifies CASSRRGGPDTQYF.

This clone was seen a handful of times. CDR3 nucleotides: TGCAGTGCTAGTGGACAGATTCGCAATGAGCAGTTCTTC. It encodes CSASGQIRNEQFF. V gene TRBV20-1 combines with J gene TRBJ2-1; weak D call: TRBD1 (6 bases). V was clipped by 3 bases and J by 6 bases, with 12 bases between them. CDR1 is DFQATT and CDR2 is SNEGSKA in the germline V gene (reference sequence). The CDR3 runs to 13 residues.

DNA for the CDR3: TGTGCCAGCAGACTGACAGGGGGCACAGATACGCAGTATTTT. Translating it yields CASRLTGGTDTQYF. The V and J genes are TRBV14 and TRBJ2-3, with 8 bases matching TRBD1. V lost 6 bases, J lost 1 base, and 3 bases stayed unmatched. This CDR3 has 14 amino acids. CDR1 is SGHDN and CDR2 is FVKESK in the germline V gene. The full variable domain, rest sourced from reference TRBV14 and TRBJ2-3, is EAGVTQFPSHSVIEKGQTVTLRCDPISGHDNLYWYRRVMGKEIKFLLHFVKESKQDESGMPNNRFLAERTGGTYSTLKVQPAELEDSGVYFCASRLTGGTDTQYFGPGTRLTVL.

V is TRBV12-5 and J is TRBJ2-5; TRBD2 matches at 12 bases. Germline trimming cut 3 bases from V and 2 bases from J; bases unmatched to any gene: 1. The CDR3 sequence is 15 residues long. Germline V gives CDR1 LGHNT, CDR2 FRNRAP. This CDR3 is CASGLGLAGQETQYF. CDR3 in DNA: TGTGCTAGTGGTTTAGGACTAGCGGGGCAAGAGACCCAGTACTTC.

The gene calls are TRBV4-1 and TRBJ2-3; 9 bases are shared with TRBD2. Germline CDR1 reads MGHRA; CDR2 reads YSYEKL. V lost 4 bases to trimming and J lost 3 bases; unmatched junction nucleotides: 8. The length of the CDR3 is 16 residues. The CDR3 bases are TGCGCCAGCAGCCTAGGCGGGCTAGCGGGAACAGATACGCAGTATTTT. Translating gives CASSLGGLAGTDTQYF.

This chain joins TRBV9 and TRBJ2-5; 14 bases match TRBD2. The CDR3 is made up of 17 amino acids. CDR1 is SGDLS and CDR2 is YYNGEE in the germline V gene. With V trimmed by 3 bases and J by 4 bases, 8 bases remained unmatched. This chain's CDR3 is CASSDPTSGRAPETQYF. The CDR3 nucleotides read TGTGCCAGCAGCGACCCGACTAGCGGGAGGGCCCCAGAGACCCAGTACTTC.

The rearrangement joins TRBV7-9 to TRBJ2-7; TRBD2 agrees at 11 bases. With 5 bases clipped from V and 1 base from J, the junction kept 7 bases outside the gene matches. Germline CDR1 SEHNR, CDR2 FQNEAQ (reference sequence). The length of the CDR3 is 16 residues. The CDR3 region is CASSPYGTSGSYEQYF. The CDR3 DNA follows: TGTGCCAGCAGCCCGTACGGGACTAGCGGTTCCTACGAGCAGTACTTC. The full variable domain, rest sourced from reference TRBV7-9 and TRBJ2-7, is DTGVSQNPRHKITKRGQNVTFRCDPISEHNRLYWYRQTLGQGPEFLTYFQNEAQLEKSRLLSDRFSAERPKGSFSTLEIQRTEQGDSAMYLCASSPYGTSGSYEQYFGPGTRLTVT.

The V call is TRBV19, the J call TRBJ2-7; the D gene is possibly TRBD2 (5 bases). V shed 3 bases and J shed 7 bases, with 10 bases lying between them. This CDR3 is 12 amino acids long. Germline-derived CDR1 and CDR2 are LNHDA and SQIVND (reference sequence). This CDR3 reads CASSIRGREQYF. The CDR3 region has the DNA TGTGCCAGTAGTATTCGGGGAAGGGAGCAGTACTTC.

The V gene is TRBV19, the J gene TRBJ2-7, with 9 positions matching TRBD1. The CDR3 loop spans 15 amino acids. Trimming at V came to 4 bases and at J to 5 bases, leaving 9 bases not matched to a gene. Looked up from germline, CDR1 is LNHDA and CDR2 is SQIVND (reference sequence). For the CDR3, the DNA is TGTGCCAGTAGTAATTCCGGGACAGGGAAGAACGAGCAGTACTTC. Translating gives CASSNSGTGKNEQYF.

The V and J genes are TRBV24-1 and TRBJ2-1, with 9 nucleotides matching TRBD1. The germline V gene encodes CDR1 KGHDR and CDR2 SFDVKD. J was trimmed by 7 bases and V by 9 bases; bases with no gene match: 12. This CDR3 comprises 15 residues. DNA of the CDR3: TGTGCCACCGGAACGGGGACAGGGTTGGAGAATGAGCAGTTCTTC. It codes for CATGTGTGLENEQFF.

The chain joins TRBV5-1 to TRBJ1-1; TRBD1 aligns across 7 bases. Germline trimming cut 4 bases from V and 0 bases from J; bases unmatched to any gene: 12. This CDR3 has 17 residues. Germline CDR1 and CDR2: SGHRS and YFSETQ. The CDR3 loop reads CASSRGTAPNLNTEAFF. The DNA of the CDR3 is TGCGCCAGCAGCAGGGGGACAGCGCCAAACTTGAACACTGAAGCTTTCTTT.

The chain combines TRBV19 with TRBJ2-1; 7 bases fit TRBD1. Trimming took 5 bases from V and 2 from J; bases not matched to a gene: 6. CDR3 size: 15 residues. The V gene's germline CDR1 is LNHDA and CDR2 SQIVND (reference sequence). CDR3: CASSPQGHTYNEQFF. For the CDR3, the DNA is TGTGCCAGTAGTCCACAGGGGCATACCTACAATGAGCAGTTCTTC. Combining the CDR3 with reference TRBV19 and TRBJ2-1 gives the whole variable domain DGGITQSPKYLFRKEGQNVTLSCEQNLNHDAMYWYRQDPGQGLRLIYYSQIVNDFQKGDIAEGYSVSREKKESFPLTVTSAQKNPTAFYLCASSPQGHTYNEQFFGPGTRLTVL.

The rearrangement links TRBV6-4 to TRBJ1-1, with TRBD1 as a possible D gene (6 bases). Per the germline V gene, CDR1 is MRHNA and CDR2 is SNTAGT. This CDR3 is built from 14 residues. The germline V and J ends were trimmed by 0 bases and 7 bases, with 12 bases remaining between them. The CDR3 region is CASSDSTGGGEAFF. CDR3 DNA sequence: TGTGCCAGCAGTGACTCGACGGGGGGCGGTGAAGCTTTCTTT.

The count of this clone is one. This chain connects TRBV6-5 to TRBJ1-1; no definite D call. The CDR3 is 11 residues long. The germline V gene has CDR1 MNHEY and CDR2 SVGAGI. V dropped 6 bases and J dropped 5 bases, with 7 bases sitting between them. The CDR3 loop is CASRRRTEAFF. Written as DNA, the CDR3 is TGTGCCAGCAGGCGGAGGACTGAAGCTTTCTTT.

This clone was seen many times. The chain combines TRBV2 with TRBJ2-7; TRBD2 matches 11 bases. The CDR3 extends over 14 amino acids. V shed 5 bases and J 3 bases; nucleotides not matched to a gene: 3. The V gene's germline CDR1 is SNHLY and CDR2 FYNNEI. The CDR3 loop is CASSPGTSGYEQYF. The CDR3 DNA reads TGTGCCAGCAGTCCCGGGACTAGCGGCTACGAGCAGTACTTC.

This clone was counted only a few times. This chain uses TRBV28 with TRBJ2-4; D is perhaps TRBD1 (6 bases). CDR1 and CDR2 (germline): MDHEN, SYDVKM. Deletions cut 6 bases from V and 2 bases from J, with 17 bases between. The CDR3 is 16 residues long. The CDR3, as DNA: TGTGCCAGCAGCCTCGACCTCAGGGGTACCAAAAACATTCAGTACTTC. Translated, it gives CASSLDLRGTKNIQYF.